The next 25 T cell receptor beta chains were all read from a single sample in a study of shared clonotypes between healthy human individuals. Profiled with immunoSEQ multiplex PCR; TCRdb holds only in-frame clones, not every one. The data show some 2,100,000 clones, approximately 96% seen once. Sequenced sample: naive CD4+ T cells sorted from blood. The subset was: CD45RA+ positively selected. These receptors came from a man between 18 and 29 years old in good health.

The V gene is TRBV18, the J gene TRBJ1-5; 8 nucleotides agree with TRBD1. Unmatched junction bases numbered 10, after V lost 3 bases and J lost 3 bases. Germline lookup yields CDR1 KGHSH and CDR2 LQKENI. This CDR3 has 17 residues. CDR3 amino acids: CASSPRGGQVSNQPQHF. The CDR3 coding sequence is TGTGCCAGCTCACCCCGCGGGGGACAGGTGTCCAATCAGCCCCAGCATTTT.

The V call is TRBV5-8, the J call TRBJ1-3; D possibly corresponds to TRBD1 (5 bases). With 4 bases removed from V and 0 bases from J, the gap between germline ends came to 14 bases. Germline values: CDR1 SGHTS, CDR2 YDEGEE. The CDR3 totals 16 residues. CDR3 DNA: TGTGCCAGCAGCCATTGGGGGGACCGCTCTGGAAACACCATATATTTT. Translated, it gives CASSHWGDRSGNTIYF.

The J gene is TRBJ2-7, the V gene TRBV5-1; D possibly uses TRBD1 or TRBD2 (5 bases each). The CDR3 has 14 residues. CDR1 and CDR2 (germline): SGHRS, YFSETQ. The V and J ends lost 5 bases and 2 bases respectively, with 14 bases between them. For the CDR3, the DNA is TGCGCCAGCAGGCCGGGACCGACCGCCTACGAGCAGTACTTC. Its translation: CASRPGPTAYEQYF.

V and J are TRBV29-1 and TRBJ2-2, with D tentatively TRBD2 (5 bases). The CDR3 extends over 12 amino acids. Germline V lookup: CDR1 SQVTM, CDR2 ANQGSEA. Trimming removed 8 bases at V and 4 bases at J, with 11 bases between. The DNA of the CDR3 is TGCAGCTGGACTGGGCCCACCGGGGAGCTGTTTTTT. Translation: CSWTGPTGELFF.

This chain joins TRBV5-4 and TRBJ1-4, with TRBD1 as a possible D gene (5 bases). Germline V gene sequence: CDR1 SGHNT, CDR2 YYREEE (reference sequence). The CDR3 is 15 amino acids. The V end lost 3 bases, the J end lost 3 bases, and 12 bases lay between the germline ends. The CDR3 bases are TGTGCCAGCAGCTCAGGGAGGCAGTCTAATGAAAAACTGTTTTTT. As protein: CASSSGRQSNEKLFF. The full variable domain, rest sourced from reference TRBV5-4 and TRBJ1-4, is ETGVTQSPTHLIKTRGQQVTLRCSSQSGHNTVSWYQQALGQGPQFIFQYYREEENGRGNFPPRFSGLQFPNYSSELNVNALELDDSALYLCASSSGRQSNEKLFFGSGTQLSVL.

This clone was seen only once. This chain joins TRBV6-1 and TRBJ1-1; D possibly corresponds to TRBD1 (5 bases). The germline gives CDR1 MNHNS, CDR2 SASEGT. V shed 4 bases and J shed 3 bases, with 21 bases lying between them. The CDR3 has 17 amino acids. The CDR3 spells CASSGGMFGLSDTEAFF. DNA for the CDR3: TGTGCCAGCAGTGGGGGGATGTTCGGACTTTCTGACACTGAAGCTTTCTTT.

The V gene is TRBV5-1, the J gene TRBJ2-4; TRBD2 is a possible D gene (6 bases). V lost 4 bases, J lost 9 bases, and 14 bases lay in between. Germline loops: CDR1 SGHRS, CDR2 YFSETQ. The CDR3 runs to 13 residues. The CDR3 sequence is CASSLAGRVIQYF. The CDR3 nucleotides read TGCGCCAGCAGCCTGGCGGGGCGGGTCATTCAGTACTTC. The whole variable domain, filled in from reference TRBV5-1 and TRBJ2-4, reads KAGVTQTPRYLIKTRGQQVTLSCSPISGHRSVSWYQQTPGQGLQFLFEYFSETQRNKGNFPGRFSGRQFSNSRSEMNVSTLELGDSALYLCASSLAGRVIQYFGAGTRLSVL.

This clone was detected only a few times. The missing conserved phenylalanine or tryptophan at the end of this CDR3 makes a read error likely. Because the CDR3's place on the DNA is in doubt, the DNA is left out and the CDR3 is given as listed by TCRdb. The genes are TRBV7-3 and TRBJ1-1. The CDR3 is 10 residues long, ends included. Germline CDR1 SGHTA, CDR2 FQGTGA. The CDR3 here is CASSPNTGTC.

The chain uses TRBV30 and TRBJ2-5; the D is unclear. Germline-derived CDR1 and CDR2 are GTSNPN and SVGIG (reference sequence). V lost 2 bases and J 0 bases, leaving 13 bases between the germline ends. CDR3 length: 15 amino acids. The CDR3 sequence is CAWSKKPPYQETQYF. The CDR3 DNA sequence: TGTGCCTGGAGTAAAAAACCTCCGTACCAAGAGACCCAGTACTTC.

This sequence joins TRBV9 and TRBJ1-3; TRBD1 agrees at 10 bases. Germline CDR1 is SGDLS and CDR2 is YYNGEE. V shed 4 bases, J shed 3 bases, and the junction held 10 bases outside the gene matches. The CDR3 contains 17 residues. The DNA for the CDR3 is TGTGCCAGCAGCCCCGGTCCGGGACAGGGGCTTGGAAACACCATATATTTT. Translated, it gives CASSPGPGQGLGNTIYF.

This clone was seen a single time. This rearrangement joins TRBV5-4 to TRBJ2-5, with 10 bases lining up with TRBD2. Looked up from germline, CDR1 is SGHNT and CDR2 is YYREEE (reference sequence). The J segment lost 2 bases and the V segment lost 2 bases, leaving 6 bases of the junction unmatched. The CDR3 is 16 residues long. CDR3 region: CASSFAVAGGQETQYF. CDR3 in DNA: TGTGCCAGCAGCTTCGCCGTAGCGGGGGGACAAGAGACCCAGTACTTC. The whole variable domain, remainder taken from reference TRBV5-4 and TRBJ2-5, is ETGVTQSPTHLIKTRGQQVTLRCSSQSGHNTVSWYQQALGQGPQFIFQYYREEENGRGNFPPRFSGLQFPNYSSELNVNALELDDSALYLCASSFAVAGGQETQYFGPGTRLLVL.

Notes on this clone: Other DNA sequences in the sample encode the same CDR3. The CDR3 region is CAWSGGPGQPQHF. The CDR3, as DNA: TGTGCCTGGAGTGGAGGTCCGGGTCAGCCCCAGCATTTT. The rearrangement uses TRBV30 and TRBJ1-5; no reliable D call. V shed 1 base and J shed 6 bases, with 10 bases lying between them. Germline CDR1 is GTSNPN and CDR2 is SVGIG (reference sequence). The CDR3 spans 13 residues.

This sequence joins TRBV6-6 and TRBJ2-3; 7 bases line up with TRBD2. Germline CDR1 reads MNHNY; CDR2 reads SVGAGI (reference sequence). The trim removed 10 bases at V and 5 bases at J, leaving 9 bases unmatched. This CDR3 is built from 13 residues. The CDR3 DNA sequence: TGTGCCACTAAAGCGGGATTTGTAGATACGCAGTATTTT. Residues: CATKAGFVDTQYF.

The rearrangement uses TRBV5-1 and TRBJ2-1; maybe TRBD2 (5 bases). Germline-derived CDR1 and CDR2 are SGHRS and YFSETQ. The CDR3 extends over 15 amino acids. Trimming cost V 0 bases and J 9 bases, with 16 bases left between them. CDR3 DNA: TGCGCCAGCAGCTTGGTTTCCGGGTTTGGAGGTGAGCAGTTCTTC. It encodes CASSLVSGFGGEQFF.

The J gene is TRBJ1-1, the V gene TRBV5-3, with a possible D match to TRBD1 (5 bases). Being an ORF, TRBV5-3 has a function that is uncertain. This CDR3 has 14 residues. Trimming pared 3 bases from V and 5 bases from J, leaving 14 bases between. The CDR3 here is CARSWGICRTEAFF. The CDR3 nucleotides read TGTGCCAGAAGCTGGGGGATATGTAGAACTGAAGCTTTCTTT.

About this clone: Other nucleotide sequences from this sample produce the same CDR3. CDR3 protein: CASSLVAGGYNEQFF. CDR3 DNA: TGCGCCAGCAGCTTGGTAGCGGGAGGGTACAATGAGCAGTTCTTC. V and J are TRBV5-1 and TRBJ2-1; 11 nucleotides agree with TRBD2. The J segment lost 4 bases and the V segment lost 0 bases, leaving 0 bases of the junction unmatched. Germline CDR1 and CDR2: SGHRS and YFSETQ. The CDR3 sequence is 15 residues long.

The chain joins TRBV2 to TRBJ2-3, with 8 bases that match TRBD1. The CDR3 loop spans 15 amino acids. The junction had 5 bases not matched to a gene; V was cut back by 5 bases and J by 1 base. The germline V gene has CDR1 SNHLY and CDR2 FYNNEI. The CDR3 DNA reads TGTGCCAGCAGTACTTTACAGGGGGGCACAGATACGCAGTATTTT. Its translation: CASSTLQGGTDTQYF. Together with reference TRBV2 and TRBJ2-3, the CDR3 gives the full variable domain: EPEVTQTPSHQVTQMGQEVILRCVPISNHLYFYWYRQILGQKVEFLVSFYNNEISEKSEIFDDQFSVERPDGSNFTLKIRSTKLEDSAMYFCASSTLQGGTDTQYFGPGTRLTVL.

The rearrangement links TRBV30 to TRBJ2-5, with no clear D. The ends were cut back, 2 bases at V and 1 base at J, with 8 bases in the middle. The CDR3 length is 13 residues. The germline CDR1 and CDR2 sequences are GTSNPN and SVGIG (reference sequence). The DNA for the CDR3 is TGTGCCTGGAGTATCTCTCTCCAAGAGACCCAGTACTTC. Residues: CAWSISLQETQYF.

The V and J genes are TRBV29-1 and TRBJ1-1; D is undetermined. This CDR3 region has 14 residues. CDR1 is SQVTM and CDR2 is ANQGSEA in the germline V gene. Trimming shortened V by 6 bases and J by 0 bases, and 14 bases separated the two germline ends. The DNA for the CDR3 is TGCAGCGTCCACAGTGCCGACATGAACACTGAAGCTTTCTTT. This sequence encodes CSVHSADMNTEAFF.

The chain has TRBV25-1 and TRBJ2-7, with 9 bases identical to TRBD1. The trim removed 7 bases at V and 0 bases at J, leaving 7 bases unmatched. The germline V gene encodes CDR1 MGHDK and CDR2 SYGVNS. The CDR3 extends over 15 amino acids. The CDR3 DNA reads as TGTGCCAGCACCCCGACAGGGGGGAACTCCTACGAGCAGTACTTC. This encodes CASTPTGGNSYEQYF.

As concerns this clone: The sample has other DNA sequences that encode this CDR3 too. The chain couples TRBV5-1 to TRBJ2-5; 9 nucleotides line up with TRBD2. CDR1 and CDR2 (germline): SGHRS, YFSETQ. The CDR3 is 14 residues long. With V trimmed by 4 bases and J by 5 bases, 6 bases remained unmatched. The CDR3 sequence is CASSLTSGRETQYF. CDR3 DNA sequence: TGCGCCAGCAGCCTGACTAGCGGTCGGGAGACCCAGTACTTC.

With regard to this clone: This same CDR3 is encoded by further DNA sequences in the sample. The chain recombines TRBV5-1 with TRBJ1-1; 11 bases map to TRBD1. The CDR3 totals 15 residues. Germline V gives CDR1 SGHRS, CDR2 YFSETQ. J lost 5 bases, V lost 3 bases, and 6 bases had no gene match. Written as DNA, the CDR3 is TGCGCCAGCAGCTCTGGACAGGGGGCTGGAACTGAAGCTTTCTTT. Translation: CASSSGQGAGTEAFF.

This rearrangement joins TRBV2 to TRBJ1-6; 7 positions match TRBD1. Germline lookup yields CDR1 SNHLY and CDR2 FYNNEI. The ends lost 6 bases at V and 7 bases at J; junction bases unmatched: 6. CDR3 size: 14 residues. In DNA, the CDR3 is TGTGCCAGCAGACCCGGGACAGCGAATTCACCCCTCCACTTT. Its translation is CASRPGTANSPLHF.

CDR3 DNA: TGTGCCTGGAGTGATTGGGGGGGTAATTCACCCCTCCACTTT. Translated, it gives CAWSDWGGNSPLHF. This chain joins TRBV30 and TRBJ1-6; tentative D call: TRBD1 (5 bases). The germline V and J ends were trimmed by 1 base and 6 bases, with 10 bases remaining between them. CDR1 and CDR2 (germline): GTSNPN, SVGIG (reference sequence). This CDR3 is 14 amino acids long.

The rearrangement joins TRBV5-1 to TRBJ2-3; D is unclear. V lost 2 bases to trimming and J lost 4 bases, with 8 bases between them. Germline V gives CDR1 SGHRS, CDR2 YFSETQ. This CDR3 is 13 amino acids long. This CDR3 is CASSLFGPDTQYF. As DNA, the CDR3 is TGCGCCAGCAGCTTATTTGGCCCAGATACGCAGTATTTT.